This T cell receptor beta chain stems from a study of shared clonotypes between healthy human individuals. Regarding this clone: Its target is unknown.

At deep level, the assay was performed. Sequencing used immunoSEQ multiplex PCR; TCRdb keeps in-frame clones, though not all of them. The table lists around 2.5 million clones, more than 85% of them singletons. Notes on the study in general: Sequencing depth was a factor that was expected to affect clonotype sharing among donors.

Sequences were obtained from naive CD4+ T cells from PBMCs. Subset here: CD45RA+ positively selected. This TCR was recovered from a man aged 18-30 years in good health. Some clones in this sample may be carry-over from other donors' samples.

The chain's CDR3 is CASSSSTGAGDQPQHF. The CDR3 nucleotides are TGTGCCAGCAGTTCCTCCACAGGGGCCGGGGATCAGCCCCAGCATTTT. The V call is TRBV28, the J call TRBJ1-5; 7 nucleotides agree with TRBD1. Germline CDR1 and CDR2: MDHEN and SYDVKM. The CDR3 consists of 16 residues. The V and J ends lost 4 bases and 5 bases, in that order; junction bases with no gene match: 11.